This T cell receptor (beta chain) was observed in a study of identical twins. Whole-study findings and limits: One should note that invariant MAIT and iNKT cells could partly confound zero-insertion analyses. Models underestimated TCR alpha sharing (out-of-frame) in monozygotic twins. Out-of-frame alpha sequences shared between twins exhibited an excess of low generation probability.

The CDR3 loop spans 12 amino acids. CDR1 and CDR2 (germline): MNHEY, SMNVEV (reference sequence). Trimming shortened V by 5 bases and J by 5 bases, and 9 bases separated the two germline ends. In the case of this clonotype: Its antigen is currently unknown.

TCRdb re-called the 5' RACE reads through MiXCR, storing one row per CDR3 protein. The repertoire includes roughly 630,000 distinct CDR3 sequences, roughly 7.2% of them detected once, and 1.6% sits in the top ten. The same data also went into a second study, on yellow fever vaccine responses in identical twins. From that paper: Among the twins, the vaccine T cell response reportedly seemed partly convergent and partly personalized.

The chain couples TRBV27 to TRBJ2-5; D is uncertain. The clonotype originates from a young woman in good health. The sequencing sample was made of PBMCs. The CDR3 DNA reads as TGTGCCAGCAGTGACTTTTATGAGACCCAGTACTTC. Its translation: CASSDFYETQYF.